These 10 T cell receptor beta chains were sequenced from one sample in a study of response to subunit inactivated influenza vaccine. From the RT-PCR reads, TCRdb called clonotypes with MiXCR, one entry per CDR3 protein. Among some 640,000 distinct CDR3 sequences listed, about 14% were seen once. This material consisted of PBMCs from blood, taken 14 to 15 days before vaccination. All receptors come from a man aged 50-59 years who received an inactivated influenza vaccine.

The chain combines TRBV6-2 or TRBV6-3 with TRBJ1-4, with D unclear. Germline CDR1 is MNHEY and CDR2 is SVGEGT. The CDR3 loop spans 15 amino acids. Trimming shortened V by 6 bases and J by 4 bases, and 15 bases separated the two germline ends. The CDR3 bases are TGTGCCAGCAGCCCGTTCACAGAATTTAATGAAAAACTGTTTTTT. Protein product: CASSPFTEFNEKLFF.

This clonotype occurred a few times. The chain carries TRBV2 and TRBJ1-1, with 7 bases matching TRBD1. The germline gives CDR1 SNHLY, CDR2 FYNNEI. CDR3 length equals 13 residues. Trimming cost V 7 bases and J 5 bases; bases outside gene matches: 7. The CDR3 DNA follows: TGTGCCAGCAAGTCGACAGGGAAGACTGAAGCTTTCTTT. Amino acids: CASKSTGKTEAFF.

The CDR3 here is CASSFAGASYNEQFF. CDR3 DNA sequence: TGTGCCAGCAGCTTCGCGGGAGCGTCCTACAATGAGCAGTTCTTC. The chain couples TRBV7-3 to TRBJ2-1; 7 positions agree with TRBD2. Unmatched junction bases numbered 3, after V lost 3 bases and J lost 1 base. CDR1 SGHTA and CDR2 FQGTGA come from the germline V gene. The CDR3 runs 15 residues.

Remarks on this clonotype: At one boundary the junction diverges from the germline segment, which might be a read error. V usage is TRBV4-2 and J usage is TRBJ2-2; unclear D gene. Per germline, CDR1 LGHNA and CDR2 YNFKEQ. This CDR3 has 14 amino acids. The CDR3 reads CASSEEGYTGELFF. CDR3 coding DNA: TGTGCCAGCAGCGAAGAAGGCTACACCGGGGAGCTGTTTTTT.

This clonotype was picked up a small number of times. The CDR3 coding sequence is TGTGCCAGCAGCCAAGCGGAGGCGGAAAACATTCAGTACTTC. It translates to CASSQAEAENIQYF. The chain recombines TRBV4-2 with TRBJ2-4; D perhaps matches TRBD2 (5 bases). V was clipped by 1 base and J by 5 bases, with 9 bases between them. The CDR3 has 14 residues. From germline, CDR1 is LGHNA and CDR2 YNFKEQ.

This clonotype was detected a few times. The rearrangement joins TRBV27 to TRBJ2-2; D unresolved. Germline V CDR1 and CDR2: MNHEY, SMNVEV (reference sequence). This CDR3 is built from 13 residues. V was clipped by 6 bases and J by 8 bases, with 13 bases between them. The chain's CDR3 is CASRFIPFGELFF. CDR3 nucleotide sequence: TGTGCCAGCAGATTTATACCGTTTGGGGAGCTGTTTTTT.

There are a few counts of this clonotype. The rearrangement uses TRBV18 and TRBJ2-1; TRBD1 aligns across 7 bases. This CDR3 region has 16 residues. CDR1 and CDR2 (germline): KGHSH, LQKENI. Trimming removed 5 bases from V and 6 bases from J; junction bases left unmatched: 13. The CDR3 region is CASSSTGTAVVNEQFF. The CDR3 region has the DNA TGTGCCAGCTCATCAACTGGGACAGCCGTAGTCAATGAGCAGTTCTTC.

The chain employs TRBV9 and TRBJ2-7, with a tentative D call TRBD1 (6 bases). Germline V gene lookup returns CDR1 SGDLS and CDR2 YYNGEE. V lost 4 bases and J lost 4, with 18 bases in between. This CDR3 region has 15 residues. CDR3 DNA: TGTGCCAGCAGCTTCAACCGGGACAATCCTTACGAGCAGTACTTC. This encodes CASSFNRDNPYEQYF.

This clonotype was counted many times. The chain couples TRBV5-1 to TRBJ1-5; 11 bases agree with TRBD1. The CDR3 covers 16 residues. After removal of 0 bases from V and 4 bases from J, the junction contained 3 bases not matched to a gene. Germline V gives CDR1 SGHRS, CDR2 YFSETQ. CDR3 residues: CASSLEGTGGNQPQHF. CDR3 in DNA: TGCGCCAGCAGCTTGGAGGGGACAGGGGGAAATCAGCCCCAGCATTTT.

This clonotype showed up many times. The CDR3 loop reads CASYSGGLAGAQETQYF. CDR3 coding DNA: TGCGCCTCCTATTCCGGGGGACTAGCGGGAGCCCAAGAGACCCAGTACTTC. This chain joins TRBV5-1 and TRBJ2-5; TRBD2 matches at 14 bases. Germline CDR1 SGHRS, CDR2 YFSETQ. Trimming removed 10 bases from V and 1 base from J; junction bases left unmatched: 12. The CDR3 covers 17 residues.